The clone carrying this T cell receptor (beta chain) is medium-sized (0.01 to 0.1%) in the sample. No antigen is known for it. The sample comes from a study of T cell repertoires in cytomegalovirus infection. Study in general: Shared public TCR beta signatures pointed to both CMV infection and a matching HLA type. Study-wide results and limits: Ex vivo responses were dominated by HLA-C-restricted CMV-specific TCR beta clonotypes.

TCRdb re-analysed the reads in MiXCR, keeping a single row per CDR3 protein. The sample includes 200,000 to 300,000 distinct CDR3 sequences, 9.1% of them seen just once. From germline, CDR1 is SGHTA and CDR2 FQGNSA. This CDR3 is built from 16 residues. V was shortened by 5 bases and J by 0 bases, with 14 bases between the two germline ends. The receptor's source is a human donor in good health (CMV status not recorded). Some clones in this sample may be carry-over from other donors' samples. The sequencing sample was made of PBMCs. The chain joins TRBV7-2 to TRBJ1-3, with D maybe TRBD1 (5 bases). The CDR3 sequence: CASSPGRGPSGNTIYF. The DNA of the CDR3 is TGTGCCAGCAGCCCAGGGCGAGGGCCCTCTGGAAACACCATATATTTT.